The next 16 T cell receptor beta chains were all read from a single sample in a study of blood T cell repertoires in COVID-19. Repertoires were generated with immunoSEQ multiplex PCR, while TCRdb's copy carries only in-frame clones and drops some. Of about 180,000 clones listed, about 85% are singletons. The sample was peripheral blood. The origin of the receptors is an older man with COVID-19, enrolled during active disease.

V and J are TRBV5-1 and TRBJ2-2; D is uncertain. Trimming pared 5 bases from V and 3 bases from J, leaving 11 bases between. CDR3 length: 14 amino acids. Germline V lookup: CDR1 SGHRS, CDR2 YFSETQ. The CDR3 coding sequence is TGCGCCAGCAGTTTTTCTGGAGACACCGGGGAGCTGTTTTTT. Translation gives CASSFSGDTGELFF.

V is TRBV5-6 and J is TRBJ1-3, with a tentative D call TRBD1 (6 bases). V was pared by 0 bases and J by 3 bases, with 19 bases between. CDR1 SGHDT and CDR2 YYEEEE come from the germline V gene. The CDR3 loop spans 18 amino acids. This CDR3 is CASSLVGAAGAYGNTIYF. The CDR3 DNA is TGTGCCAGCAGCTTGGTAGGGGCGGCAGGGGCCTATGGAAACACCATATATTTT.

The J gene is TRBJ2-2, the V gene TRBV7-6; D is possibly TRBD2 (6 bases). V was pared by 4 bases and J by 0 bases, with 9 bases between. The CDR3 loop spans 15 amino acids. Germline CDR1 and CDR2: SGHVS and FNYEAQ. CDR3 in amino acids: CASSSGTSNTGELFF. CDR3 sequence (DNA): TGTGCCAGCAGCTCAGGGACTTCGAACACCGGGGAGCTGTTTTTT.

This chain links TRBV19 with TRBJ1-1; D is uncertain. This CDR3 has 13 residues. Trimming shortened V by 3 bases and J by 3 bases, and 8 bases separated the two germline ends. CDR1 is LNHDA, CDR2 SQIVND, per germline (reference sequence). CDR3 in amino acids: CASSIGRDTEAFF. The DNA for the CDR3 is TGTGCCAGTAGTATTGGGCGGGACACTGAAGCTTTCTTT. The full variable domain, in which reference TRBV19 and TRBJ1-1 provide the parts outside the CDR3, is DGGITQSPKYLFRKEGQNVTLSCEQNLNHDAMYWYRQDPGQGLRLIYYSQIVNDFQKGDIAEGYSVSREKKESFPLTVTSAQKNPTAFYLCASSIGRDTEAFFGQGTRLTVV.

This clone was seen more than once but under ten times. This chain connects TRBV7-8 to TRBJ1-5; 9 nucleotides agree with TRBD1. The CDR3 is 16 residues long. Germline assignment: CDR1 SGHVS and CDR2 FQNEAQ. V lost 5 bases to trimming and J lost 9 bases; unmatched junction nucleotides: 14. This CDR3 is CASSLTDQGQGSPQHF. The CDR3, as DNA: TGTGCCAGCAGCCTAACCGACCAGGGACAGGGTTCGCCCCAGCATTTT.

This chain's CDR3 is CASRAGTEAFF. CDR3 coding DNA: TGTGCCAGCAGAGCTGGCACTGAAGCTTTCTTT. The V gene is TRBV6-5, the J gene TRBJ1-1; D ambiguous. This CDR3 has 11 amino acids. Germline lookup yields CDR1 MNHEY and CDR2 SVGAGI. Trimming removed 6 bases from V and 4 bases from J, with 6 bases in between.

This rearrangement joins TRBV5-5 to TRBJ1-6; TRBD1 aligns across 9 bases. The CDR3 is 15 amino acids. Per germline, CDR1 SGHKS and CDR2 YYEKEE (reference sequence). V dropped 5 bases and J dropped 8; count of bases not matched to a gene: 8. For the CDR3, the DNA is TGTGCCAGCAGTCCTCTGGACAGGGGCGATTCACCCCTCCACTTT. Protein sequence: CASSPLDRGDSPLHF.

V is TRBV7-9 and J is TRBJ2-7, with 13 bases aligning to TRBD2. Per germline, CDR1 SEHNR and CDR2 FQNEAQ (reference sequence). This CDR3 has 14 residues. V trimming: 5 bases; J trimming: 4 bases; junction bases outside the gene matches: 2. The CDR3 DNA reads TGTGCCAGCAGCCCGGGACTAGCGGGGTACGAGCAGTACTTC. Amino acids: CASSPGLAGYEQYF.

V is TRBV20-1 and J is TRBJ2-7; perhaps TRBD2 as D (5 bases). The CDR3 is made up of 11 amino acids. Trimming pared 4 bases from V and 6 bases from J, leaving 10 bases between. Germline assignment: CDR1 DFQATT and CDR2 SNEGSKA (reference sequence). The CDR3 loop is CSATSGFEQYF. CDR3 DNA: TGCAGTGCTACCTCGGGGTTCGAGCAGTACTTC.

This rearrangement joins TRBV4-2 to TRBJ1-1, with 7 positions matching TRBD1. The V segment lost 3 bases and the J segment 0 bases; nucleotides outside the gene matches: 1. Per germline, CDR1 LGHNA and CDR2 YNFKEQ. The CDR3 consists of 14 residues. The CDR3 bases are TGTGCCAGCAGCCAGGGACAGTTGAACACTGAAGCTTTCTTT. It is translated as CASSQGQLNTEAFF.

The chain uses TRBV5-6 and TRBJ2-5; D might be TRBD1 (6 bases). V lost 1 base to trimming and J lost 5 bases, with 12 bases between them. This CDR3 has 14 residues. Germline loops: CDR1 SGHDT, CDR2 YYEEEE. The DNA of the CDR3 is TGTGCCAGCAGCTTGTGGGGGACATCGGAGACCCAGTACTTC. It yields the protein CASSLWGTSETQYF.

The V call is TRBV2, the J call TRBJ2-1; 7 bases are shared with TRBD1. The CDR3 contains 14 residues. The V gene's germline CDR1 is SNHLY and CDR2 FYNNEI. The ends lost 5 bases at V and 1 base at J; junction bases unmatched: 2. CDR3 DNA: TGTGCCAGCAGTTTACAGGGGTCCTACAATGAGCAGTTCTTC. The encoded protein is CASSLQGSYNEQFF.

The rearrangement links TRBV11-1 to TRBJ2-3; 12 bases are a match to TRBD2. The V and J ends lost 0 bases and 1 base, in that order; junction bases with no gene match: 2. The CDR3 sequence is 17 residues long. From germline, CDR1 is SGHAT and CDR2 FQDESV (reference sequence). The CDR3 bases are TGTGCCAGCAGCTTAGCACTAGCGGGGGGTGGCACAGATACGCAGTATTTT. It codes for CASSLALAGGGTDTQYF.

The chain joins TRBV21-1 to TRBJ2-7; TRBD2 is the table's D call, not checked against the DNA. TRBV21-1 is an annotated pseudogene. This CDR3 comprises 10 residues. The CDR3 region has the DNA TGTGCCAGCACCGTCTACGAGCAGTACTTC. The encoded protein is CASTVYEQYF.

The gene calls are TRBV19 and TRBJ2-5; TRBD1 might be the D (6 bases). The germline V gene encodes CDR1 LNHDA and CDR2 SQIVND (reference sequence). This CDR3 contains 11 residues. V lost 7 bases, J lost 5 bases, and 8 bases lay in between. This CDR3 is CASTQGETQYF. CDR3 DNA sequence: TGTGCCAGTACCCAGGGGGAGACCCAGTACTTC.

V is TRBV14 and J is TRBJ1-2; 7 bases align to TRBD1. The CDR3 is made up of 16 amino acids. V gave up 5 bases and J gave up 3 bases; unmatched junction bases: 12. Germline assignment: CDR1 SGHDN and CDR2 FVKESK. The CDR3 reads CASSGDSAQSDYGYTF. For the CDR3, the DNA is TGTGCCAGCAGCGGGGACAGCGCCCAGTCCGACTATGGCTACACCTTC.